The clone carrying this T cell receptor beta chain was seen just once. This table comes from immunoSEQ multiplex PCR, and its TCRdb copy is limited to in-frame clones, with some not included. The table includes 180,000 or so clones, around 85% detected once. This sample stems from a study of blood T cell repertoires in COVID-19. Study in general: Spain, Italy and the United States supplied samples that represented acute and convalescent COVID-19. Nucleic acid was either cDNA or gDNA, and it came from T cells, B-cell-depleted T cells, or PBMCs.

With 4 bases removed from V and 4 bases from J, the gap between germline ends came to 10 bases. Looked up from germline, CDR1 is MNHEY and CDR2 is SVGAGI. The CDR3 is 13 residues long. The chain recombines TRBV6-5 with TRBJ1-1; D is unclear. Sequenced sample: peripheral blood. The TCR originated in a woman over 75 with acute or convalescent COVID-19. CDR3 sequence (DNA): TGTGCCAGCAGTTCTACGCCCGGCACTGAAGCTTTCTTT. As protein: CASSSTPGTEAFF.